The 24 T cell receptor beta chains below were found in one sample sequenced in a study of T cells expressing NK-cell markers. TCRdb re-called the 5' RACE reads and shows each CDR3 protein once, DNA omitted. The table gives roughly 160,000 distinct CDR3 sequences; the top ten clones make up just over 20% of it. The material sequenced was blood T cells: a sorted CD56 or NKG2C T cell subset, CD4+ or CD8+ T cells, or bulk PBMC T cells (not recorded which). Every receptor here comes from a man aged 18-69 years in good health.

The chain is built from TRBV2 and TRBJ1-2. CDR3 size: 13 residues. Germline V CDR1 and CDR2: SNHLY, FYNNEI. The CDR3 is CASTREGYYGYTF. The variable domain in full, completed from reference TRBV2 and TRBJ1-2, reads EPEVTQTPSHQVTQMGQEVILRCVPISNHLYFYWYRQILGQKVEFLVSFYNNEISEKSEIFDDQFSVERPDGSNFTLKIRSTKLEDSAMYFCASTREGYYGYTFGSGTRLTVV.

V and J are TRBV7-8 and TRBJ1-1. Germline V lookup: CDR1 SGHVS, CDR2 FQNEAQ. The CDR3 loop spans 13 amino acids. CDR3: CASSLWQNTEAFF.

This chain connects TRBV4-2 to TRBJ2-4; TCRdb picks TRBD1, but there is no DNA to check that call. Per germline, CDR1 LGHNA and CDR2 YNFKEQ. The CDR3 runs 14 residues. CDR3 region: CASSPQGAKNIQYF.

The gene calls are TRBV25-1 and TRBJ2-1; TCRdb returns TRBD2, unconfirmable since there is no DNA. CDR1 is MGHDK and CDR2 is SYGVNS in the germline V gene. This CDR3 has 17 residues. The CDR3 sequence is CASSESLAGGPYNEQFF.

This CDR3 reads CSANRDTYTDTQYF. This rearrangement joins TRBV20-1 to TRBJ2-3; TCRdb's assignment of TRBD1 cannot be checked, as there is no DNA. The CDR3 sequence is 14 residues long. The germline V gene has CDR1 DFQATT and CDR2 SNEGSKA (reference sequence).

The chain has TRBV5-1 and TRBJ1-2; TCRdb's assignment of TRBD1 cannot be checked, as there is no DNA. The CDR3 runs 15 residues. Germline-derived CDR1 and CDR2 are SGHRS and YFSETQ. This CDR3 reads CASSPTGGGFYGYTF.

The V gene is TRBV12-3 or TRBV12-4, the J gene TRBJ2-6; TCRdb's D call, TRBD1, is unchecked because there is no DNA. The CDR3 contains 14 residues. This CDR3 is CASGRVSGANVLTF.

The chain employs TRBV3-1 and TRBJ2-5; checking the TCRdb D call of TRBD1 is not possible without DNA. Germline CDR1 LGHDT, CDR2 YNNKEL (reference sequence). CDR3 length: 15 residues. The CDR3: CASSQPGGYQETQYF.

The rearrangement joins TRBV24-1 to TRBJ2-7; the D call from TCRdb, TRBD1, cannot be confirmed without DNA. There are 15 residues in the CDR3. Per germline, CDR1 KGHDR and CDR2 SFDVKD. CDR3 region: CATETTGASSYEQYF.

CDR3 loop: CASSSEQGADNQPQHF. This chain connects TRBV7-2 to TRBJ1-5; the D call of TRBD1 rests on TCRdb alone, since no DNA is present to check it. The CDR3 sequence is 16 residues long. CDR1 is SGHTA and CDR2 is FQGNSA in the germline V gene.

The rearrangement joins TRBV2 to TRBJ2-7. The CDR3 is 14 amino acids. Germline assignment: CDR1 SNHLY and CDR2 FYNNEI. This chain's CDR3 is CASSVRLPPYEQYF.

The rearrangement joins TRBV11-2 to TRBJ2-5; the TCRdb call, TRBD1, lacks DNA for checking. Germline CDR1 is SGHAT and CDR2 is FQNNGV. This CDR3 has 12 amino acids. The CDR3 loop is CASSGGQETQYF.

The rearrangement uses TRBV5-3 and TRBJ2-4. TRBV5-3 belongs to the ORF category, with a function that is uncertain. The CDR3 has 14 amino acids. The CDR3 sequence: CARRIAIRENIQYF.

The rearrangement uses TRBV4-1 and TRBJ2-5; the TCRdb call, TRBD1, lacks DNA for checking. In germline, CDR1 is MGHRA, CDR2 YSYEKL. This CDR3 comprises 17 residues. Here the CDR3 reads CASSHPQGTVGQETQYF.

V is TRBV7-9 and J is TRBJ1-2; TCRdb's D call, TRBD1, is unchecked because there is no DNA. The CDR3 has 13 amino acids. Germline V lookup: CDR1 SEHNR, CDR2 FQNEAQ (reference sequence). The CDR3: CASPGPLDYGYTF.

The V gene is TRBV6-1, the J gene TRBJ1-1; with no DNA, the TCRdb D assignment of TRBD1 cannot be verified. The CDR3 is 14 amino acids. Germline CDR1 reads MNHNS; CDR2 reads SASEGT. CDR3 region: CASERQGGFTEAFF.

This rearrangement joins TRBV6-1 to TRBJ1-6; lacking DNA, the TRBD1 call made by TCRdb goes unchecked. Germline loops: CDR1 MNHNS, CDR2 SASEGT. The CDR3 covers 16 residues. CDR3 loop: CASSPLWGQSNSPLHF.

The chain joins TRBV6-4 to TRBJ2-5; TCRdb calls TRBD2, which cannot be checked without DNA. Germline V lookup: CDR1 MRHNA, CDR2 SNTAGT. CDR3 size: 11 residues. The CDR3 loop is CAASREETQYF.

V usage is TRBV20-1 and J usage is TRBJ2-7; the D call of TRBD2 rests on TCRdb alone, since no DNA is present to check it. The CDR3 covers 13 residues. Germline loops: CDR1 DFQATT, CDR2 SNEGSKA (reference sequence). CDR3 sequence reads: CSGASGGSYEQYF.

The CDR3 sequence: CASSPLALLAGGKDTQYF. The genes are TRBV4-2 and TRBJ2-3; lacking DNA, the TRBD2 call made by TCRdb goes unchecked. This CDR3 has 18 residues. CDR1 and CDR2 from the germline V gene are LGHNA and YNFKEQ.

CDR3 loop: CASSSTDRDEQYF. V usage is TRBV28 and J usage is TRBJ2-7; as DNA is missing, the TRBD1 call by TCRdb cannot be tested. The length of the CDR3 is 13 residues. The germline V gene encodes CDR1 MDHEN and CDR2 SYDVKM. The variable domain in full, with the rest retrieved from reference TRBV28 and TRBJ2-7, is DVKVTQSSRYLVKRTGEKVFLECVQDMDHENMFWYRQDPGLGLRLIYFSYDVKMKEKGDIPEGYSVSREKKERFSLILESASTNQTSMYLCASSSTDRDEQYFGPGTRLTVT.

This chain uses TRBV3-1 with TRBJ2-2; TCRdb picks TRBD1, but there is no DNA to check that call. The CDR3 has 15 amino acids. CDR1 is LGHDT, CDR2 YNNKEL, per germline (reference sequence). CDR3 sequence reads: CASSLGQGFPGELFF. Looking up the rest from reference TRBV3-1 and TRBJ2-2 gives the full variable domain: DTAVSQTPKYLVTQMGNDKSIKCEQNLGHDTMYWYKQDSKKFLKIMFSYNNKELIINETVPNRFSPKSPDKAHLNLHINSLELGDSAVYFCASSLGQGFPGELFFGEGSRLTVL.

J is TRBJ2-3 and V is TRBV6-5; as DNA is missing, the TRBD2 call by TCRdb cannot be tested. The germline gives CDR1 MNHEY, CDR2 SVGAGI. The CDR3 covers 18 residues. Here the CDR3 reads CASTHSSGGGIFADTQYF.

The chain employs TRBV2 and TRBJ2-3; TCRdb proposes TRBD2, but this gene call is untestable without DNA. The germline V gene encodes CDR1 SNHLY and CDR2 FYNNEI. The CDR3 consists of 16 residues. The CDR3 reads CASSEQSGGVTDTQYF.